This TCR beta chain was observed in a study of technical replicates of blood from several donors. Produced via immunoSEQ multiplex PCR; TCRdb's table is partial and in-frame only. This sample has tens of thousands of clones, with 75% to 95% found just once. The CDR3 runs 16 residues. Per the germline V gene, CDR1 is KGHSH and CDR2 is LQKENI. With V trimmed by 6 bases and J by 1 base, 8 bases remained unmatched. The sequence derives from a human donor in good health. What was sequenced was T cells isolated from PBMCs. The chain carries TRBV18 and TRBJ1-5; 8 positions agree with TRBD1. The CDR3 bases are TGTGCCAGCTCCCTGACAGGGGAAAGCAGCAATCAGCCCCAGCATTTT. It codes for CASSLTGESSNQPQHF. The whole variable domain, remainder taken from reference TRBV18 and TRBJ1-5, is NAGVMQNPRHLVRRRGQEARLRCSPMKGHSHVYWYRQLPEEGLKFMVYLQKENIIDESGMPKERFSAEFPKEGPSILRIQQVVRGDSAAYFCASSLTGESSNQPQHFGDGTRLSIL.